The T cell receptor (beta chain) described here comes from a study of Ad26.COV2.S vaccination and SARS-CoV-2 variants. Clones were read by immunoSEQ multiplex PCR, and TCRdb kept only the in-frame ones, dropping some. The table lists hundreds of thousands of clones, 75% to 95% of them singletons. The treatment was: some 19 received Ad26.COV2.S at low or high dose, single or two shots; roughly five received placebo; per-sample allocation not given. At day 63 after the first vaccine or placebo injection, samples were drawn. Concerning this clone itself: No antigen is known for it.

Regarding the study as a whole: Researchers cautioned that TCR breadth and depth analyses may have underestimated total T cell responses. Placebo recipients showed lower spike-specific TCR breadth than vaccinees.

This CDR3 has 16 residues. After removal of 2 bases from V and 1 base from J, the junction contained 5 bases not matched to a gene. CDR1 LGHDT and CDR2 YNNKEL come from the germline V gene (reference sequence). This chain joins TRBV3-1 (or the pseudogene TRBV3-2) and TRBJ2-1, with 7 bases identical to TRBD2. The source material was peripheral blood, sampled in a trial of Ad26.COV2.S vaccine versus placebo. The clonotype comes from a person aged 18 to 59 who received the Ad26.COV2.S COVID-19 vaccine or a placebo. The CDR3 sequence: CASSQSSSGSYNEQFF. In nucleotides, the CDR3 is TGTGCCAGCAGCCAATCCTCTAGCGGATCCTACAATGAGCAGTTCTTC.